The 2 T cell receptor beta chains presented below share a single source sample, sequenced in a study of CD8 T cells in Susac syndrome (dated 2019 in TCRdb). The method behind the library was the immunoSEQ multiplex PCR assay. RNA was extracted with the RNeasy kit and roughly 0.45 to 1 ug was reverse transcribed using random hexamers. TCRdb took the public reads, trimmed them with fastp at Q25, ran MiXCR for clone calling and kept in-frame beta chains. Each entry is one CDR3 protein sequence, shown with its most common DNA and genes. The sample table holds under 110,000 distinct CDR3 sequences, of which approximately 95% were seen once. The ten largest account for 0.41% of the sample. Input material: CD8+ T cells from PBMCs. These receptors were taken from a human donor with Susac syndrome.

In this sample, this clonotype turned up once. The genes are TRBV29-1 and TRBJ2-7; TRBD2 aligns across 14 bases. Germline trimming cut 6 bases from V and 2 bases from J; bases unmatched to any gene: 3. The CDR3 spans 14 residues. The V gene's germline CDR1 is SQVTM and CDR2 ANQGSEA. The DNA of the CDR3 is TGCAGCGTCCAGGGACTAGCGGGGGCCTACGAGCAGTACTTC. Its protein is CSVQGLAGAYEQYF.

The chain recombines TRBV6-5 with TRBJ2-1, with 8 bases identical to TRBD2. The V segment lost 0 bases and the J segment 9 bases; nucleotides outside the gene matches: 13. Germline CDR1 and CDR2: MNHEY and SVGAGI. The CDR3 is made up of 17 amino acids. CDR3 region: CASSYSTGGGALGEQFF. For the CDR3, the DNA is TGTGCCAGCAGTTACTCGACGGGAGGGGGGGCCTTGGGTGAGCAGTTCTTC.